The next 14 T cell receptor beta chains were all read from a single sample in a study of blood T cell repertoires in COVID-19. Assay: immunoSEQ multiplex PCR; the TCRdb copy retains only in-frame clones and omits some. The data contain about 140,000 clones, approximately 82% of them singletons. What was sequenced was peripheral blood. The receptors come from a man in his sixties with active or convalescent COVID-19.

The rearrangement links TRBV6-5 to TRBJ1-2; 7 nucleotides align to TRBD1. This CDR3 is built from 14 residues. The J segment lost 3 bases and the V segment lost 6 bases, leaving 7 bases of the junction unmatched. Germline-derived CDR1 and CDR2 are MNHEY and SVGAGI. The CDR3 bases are TGTGCCAGCAGGCTACCGGGACAGCACTATGGCTACACCTTC. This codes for CASRLPGQHYGYTF.

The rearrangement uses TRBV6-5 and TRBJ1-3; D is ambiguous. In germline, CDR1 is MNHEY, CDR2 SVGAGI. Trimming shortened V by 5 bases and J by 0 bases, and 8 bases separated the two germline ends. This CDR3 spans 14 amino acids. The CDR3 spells CASSKFYSGNTIYF. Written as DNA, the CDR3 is TGTGCCAGCAGTAAATTTTACTCTGGAAACACCATATATTTT.

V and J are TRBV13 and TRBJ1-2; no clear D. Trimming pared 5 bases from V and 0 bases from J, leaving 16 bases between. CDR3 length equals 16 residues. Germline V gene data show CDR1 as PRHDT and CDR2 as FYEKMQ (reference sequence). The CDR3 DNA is TGTGCCAGCAGCCCCTCGTTGGGAGGAGCTAACTATGGCTACACCTTC. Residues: CASSPSLGGANYGYTF.

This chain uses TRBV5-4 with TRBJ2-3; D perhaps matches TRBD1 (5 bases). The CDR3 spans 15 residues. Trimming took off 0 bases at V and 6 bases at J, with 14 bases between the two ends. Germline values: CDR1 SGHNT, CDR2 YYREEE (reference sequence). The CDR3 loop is CASSLVPGRFDTQYF. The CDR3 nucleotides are TGTGCCAGCAGCTTGGTCCCAGGGCGGTTCGATACGCAGTATTTT.

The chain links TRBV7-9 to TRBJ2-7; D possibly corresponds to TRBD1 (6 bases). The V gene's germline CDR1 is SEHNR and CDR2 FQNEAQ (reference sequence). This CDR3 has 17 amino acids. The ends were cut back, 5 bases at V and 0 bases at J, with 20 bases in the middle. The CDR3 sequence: CASSGTRRALSSYEQYV. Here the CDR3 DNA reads TGTGCCAGCAGCGGGACACGCAGGGCCCTGAGCTCCTACGAGCAGTACGTC.

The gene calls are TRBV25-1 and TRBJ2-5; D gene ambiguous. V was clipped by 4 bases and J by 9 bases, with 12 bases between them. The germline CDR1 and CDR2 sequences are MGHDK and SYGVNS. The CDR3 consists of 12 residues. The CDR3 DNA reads TGTGCCAGCAGTGCAACGAACCAGGCCCAGTACTTC. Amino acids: CASSATNQAQYF.

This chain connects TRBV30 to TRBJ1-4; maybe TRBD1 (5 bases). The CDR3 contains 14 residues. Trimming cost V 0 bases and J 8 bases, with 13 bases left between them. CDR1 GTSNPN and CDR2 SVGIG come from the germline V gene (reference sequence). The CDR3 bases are TGTGCCTGGAGTGTAGGGGCCGTTAAAGAAAAACTGTTTTTT. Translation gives CAWSVGAVKEKLFF.

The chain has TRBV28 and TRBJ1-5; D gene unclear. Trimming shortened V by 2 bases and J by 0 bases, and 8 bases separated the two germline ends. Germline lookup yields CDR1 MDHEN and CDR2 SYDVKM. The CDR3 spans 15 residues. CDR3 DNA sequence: TGTGCCAGCAGTTTACCTGTAAATAGCAATCAGCCCCAGCATTTT. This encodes CASSLPVNSNQPQHF.

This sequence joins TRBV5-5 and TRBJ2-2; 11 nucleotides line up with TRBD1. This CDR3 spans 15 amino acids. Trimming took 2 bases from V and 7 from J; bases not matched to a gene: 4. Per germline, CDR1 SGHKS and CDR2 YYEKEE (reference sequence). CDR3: CASSFGTGGSGELFF. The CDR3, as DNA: TGTGCCAGCAGCTTCGGGACAGGGGGTAGCGGGGAGCTGTTTTTT.

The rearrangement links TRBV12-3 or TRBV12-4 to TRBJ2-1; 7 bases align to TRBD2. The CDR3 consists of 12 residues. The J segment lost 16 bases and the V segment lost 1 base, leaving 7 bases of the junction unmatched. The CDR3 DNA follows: TGTGCCAGCAGTTTAGGAGCGGGGAAGGTCTTCTTC. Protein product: CASSLGAGKVFF.

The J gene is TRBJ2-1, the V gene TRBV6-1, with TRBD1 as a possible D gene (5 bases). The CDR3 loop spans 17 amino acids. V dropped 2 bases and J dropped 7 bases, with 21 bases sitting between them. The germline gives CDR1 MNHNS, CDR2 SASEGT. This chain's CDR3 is CASSERPYGRERNEQFF. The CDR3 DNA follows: TGTGCCAGCAGTGAACGACCTTATGGCAGGGAAAGGAATGAGCAGTTCTTC.

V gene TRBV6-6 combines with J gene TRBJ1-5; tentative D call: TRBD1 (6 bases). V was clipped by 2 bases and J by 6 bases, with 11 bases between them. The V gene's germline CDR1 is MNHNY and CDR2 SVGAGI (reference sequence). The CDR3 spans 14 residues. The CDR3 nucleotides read TGTGCCAGCAGTTACCCGACAGGTCGTCAGCCCCAGCATTTT. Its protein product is CASSYPTGRQPQHF.

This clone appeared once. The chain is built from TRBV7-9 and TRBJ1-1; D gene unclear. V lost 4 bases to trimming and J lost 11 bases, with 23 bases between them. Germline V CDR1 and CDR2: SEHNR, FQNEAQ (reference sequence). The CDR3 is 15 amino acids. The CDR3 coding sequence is TGTGCCAGCAGCTCCTTGAATGAGGGTGGGAGTGAGGCTTTCTTT. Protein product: CASSSLNEGGSEAFF.

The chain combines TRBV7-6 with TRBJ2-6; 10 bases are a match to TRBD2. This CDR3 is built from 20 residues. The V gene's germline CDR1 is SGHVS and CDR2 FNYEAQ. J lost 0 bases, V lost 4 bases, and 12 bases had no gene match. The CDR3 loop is CASSSYVGSGGISGANVLTF. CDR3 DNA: TGTGCCAGCAGCTCCTATGTGGGTAGCGGGGGGATCTCTGGGGCCAACGTCCTGACTTTC.